The 27 T cell receptor beta chains below were found in one sample sequenced in a study of T cell responses to AZD1222 COVID-19 vaccine. The assay was immunoSEQ multiplex PCR, and TCRdb's table has in-frame clones only and misses some. The sample holds under 150,000 clones, roughly 93% seen once. The sequences come from peripheral blood, collected 28 days after the second AZD1222 dose. These receptors came from an adult who received the AZD1222 COVID-19 vaccine.

The chain uses TRBV3-1 (or the pseudogene TRBV3-2) and TRBJ2-2; D remains unclear. Germline V gene sequence: CDR1 LGHDT, CDR2 YNNKEL (reference sequence). This CDR3 comprises 11 residues. Trimming cost V 4 bases and J 5 bases, with 2 bases left between them. The CDR3 spells CASSRTGELFF. CDR3 coding DNA: TGTGCCAGCAGCCGGACCGGGGAGCTGTTTTTT.

The V gene is TRBV3-1 (or the pseudogene TRBV3-2), the J gene TRBJ1-2; 9 bases are shared with TRBD1. Germline assignment: CDR1 LGHDT and CDR2 YNNKEL (reference sequence). This CDR3 contains 13 residues. J gave up 8 bases and V 4 bases, and 5 bases lay outside the gene matches. The CDR3 spells CASSRRDREGYTF. The CDR3 DNA reads as TGTGCCAGCAGCCGCCGGGACAGGGAGGGCTACACCTTC.

This clone was seen a single time. This sequence joins TRBV11-2 and TRBJ2-7, with D maybe TRBD2 (7 bases). Germline-derived CDR1 and CDR2 are SGHAT and FQNNGV. Trimming pared 1 base from V and 4 bases from J, leaving 17 bases between. This CDR3 spans 16 amino acids. CDR3 in amino acids: CASSLVAGARIYEQYV. The CDR3 DNA is TGTGCCAGCAGCTTAGTGGCGGGGGCGCGAATATACGAGCAGTACGTC.

The chain uses TRBV3-1 (or the pseudogene TRBV3-2) and TRBJ1-3, with D maybe TRBD1 (6 bases). The CDR3 is 18 amino acids. Per germline, CDR1 LGHDT and CDR2 YNNKEL (reference sequence). Trimming cost V 2 bases and J 5 bases, with 22 bases left between them. Here the CDR3 reads CASSQRLSKGVTRNTIYF. For the CDR3, the DNA is TGTGCCAGCAGCCAACGCCTGTCGAAGGGGGTCACCAGAAACACCATATATTTT.

This clone was picked up a small number of times. This chain uses TRBV4-1 with TRBJ2-5; possible D gene TRBD1, 5 bases. The V end was cut by 1 base, the J end by 8 bases, with 20 bases between. From germline, CDR1 is MGHRA and CDR2 YSYEKL. The CDR3 spans 16 residues. The CDR3 loop reads CASSQAWGLGGVTQYF. The CDR3 DNA sequence: TGCGCCAGCAGCCAAGCATGGGGCTTGGGTGGAGTAACCCAGTACTTC.

The V call is TRBV2, the J call TRBJ2-2; D unresolved. Germline loops: CDR1 SNHLY, CDR2 FYNNEI. This CDR3 has 14 residues. Trimming shortened V by 7 bases and J by 1 base, and 10 bases separated the two germline ends. The CDR3 coding sequence is TGTGCCAGCACCGGCAGTGTGAACACCGGGGAGCTGTTTTTT. This sequence encodes CASTGSVNTGELFF.

The chain joins TRBV4-1 to TRBJ1-4, with no clear D. Trimming took off 1 base at V and 8 bases at J, with 11 bases between the two ends. The CDR3 length is 14 residues. Germline CDR1 reads MGHRA; CDR2 reads YSYEKL. The CDR3 nucleotides are TGCGCCAGCAGCCAAGTTCCGCGACCCGAAAAACTGTTTTTT. Translating gives CASSQVPRPEKLFF.

DNA for the CDR3: TGTGCCAGCAGGAGTGGGGCAGGCACAGATACGCAGTATTTT. Amino acid sequence: CASRSGAGTDTQYF. V gene TRBV6-5 combines with J gene TRBJ2-3, with D maybe TRBD1 (5 bases). Trimming took off 6 bases at V and 1 base at J, with 11 bases between the two ends. There are 14 residues in the CDR3. In germline, CDR1 is MNHEY, CDR2 SVGAGI.

Regarding this clone: A read error may account for a junction end that differs from germline. V usage is TRBV7-3 and J usage is TRBJ1-2, with D unresolved. Germline values: CDR1 SGHTA, CDR2 FQGTGA. CDR3 length: 13 amino acids. Here the CDR3 DNA reads TGTGCCAGCAGTTTAACGGTTCCGTGTGGCTACACCTTC. It encodes CASSLTVPCGYTF.

J is TRBJ2-3 and V is TRBV7-2; 9 positions match TRBD2. Germline V gene data show CDR1 as SGHTA and CDR2 as FQGNSA. This CDR3 contains 15 residues. J lost 1 base, V lost 2 bases, and 1 base had no gene match. The CDR3 DNA reads TGTGCCAGCAGCTTAACTAGCGGGCGCACAGATACGCAGTATTTT. It yields the protein CASSLTSGRTDTQYF.

J is TRBJ2-1 and V is TRBV6-5; 8 bases align to TRBD2. The V segment lost 6 bases and the J segment 3 bases; nucleotides outside the gene matches: 7. CDR3 size: 15 residues. Germline V gene data show CDR1 as MNHEY and CDR2 as SVGAGI. CDR3 amino acids: CASRLTSGGYNEQFF. The CDR3 DNA reads as TGTGCCAGCAGACTAACTAGCGGAGGCTACAATGAGCAGTTCTTC.

The chain joins TRBV25-1 to TRBJ2-3; 8 bases agree with TRBD2. The CDR3 consists of 14 residues. The germline CDR1 and CDR2 sequences are MGHDK and SYGVNS. The J segment lost 2 bases and the V segment lost 10 bases, leaving 8 bases of the junction unmatched. CDR3 coding DNA: TGTGCCACCCAACTAGCGGCTTACACAGATACGCAGTATTTT. It specifies CATQLAAYTDTQYF.

The chain joins TRBV29-1 to TRBJ2-3; TRBD2 matches at 15 bases. The CDR3 length is 18 residues. Trimming at V came to 3 bases and at J to 4 bases, leaving 11 bases not matched to a gene. From germline, CDR1 is SQVTM and CDR2 ANQGSEA. CDR3 amino acids: CSVEHGTSGRSWADTQYF. The CDR3 DNA sequence: TGCAGCGTTGAGCATGGGACTAGCGGGAGGTCTTGGGCAGATACGCAGTATTTT.

The chain is built from TRBV5-6 and TRBJ1-3; D ambiguous. This CDR3 region has 14 residues. CDR1 is SGHDT and CDR2 is YYEEEE in the germline V gene. The V gene lost 2 bases and the J gene lost 0 bases, with 6 bases spanning the gap. This chain's CDR3 is CASSFGNSGNTIYF. CDR3 coding DNA: TGTGCCAGCAGCTTTGGGAACTCTGGAAACACCATATATTTT.

The rearrangement joins TRBV25-1 to TRBJ2-7, with TRBD1 as a possible D gene (5 bases). The V end lost 7 bases, the J end lost 2 bases, and 21 bases lay between the germline ends. The CDR3 totals 16 residues. From germline, CDR1 is MGHDK and CDR2 SYGVNS. The CDR3 loop is CASTPTDSVSAYEQYF. The CDR3 DNA is TGTGCCAGCACCCCCACCGACAGTGTGAGCGCCTACGAGCAGTACTTC.

The chain combines TRBV4-1 with TRBJ1-2, with 8 bases matching TRBD1. The CDR3 consists of 15 residues. Germline CDR1 is MGHRA and CDR2 is YSYEKL. After removal of 0 bases from V and 4 bases from J, the junction contained 4 bases not matched to a gene. CDR3 amino acids: CASSQEDRVTYGYTF. CDR3 nucleotides: TGCGCCAGCAGCCAAGAGGACAGGGTTACCTATGGCTACACCTTC.

V is TRBV7-2 and J is TRBJ2-3; 12 bases align to TRBD2. Germline V gene data show CDR1 as SGHTA and CDR2 as FQGNSA. With 3 bases clipped from V and 3 bases from J, the junction kept 4 bases outside the gene matches. The CDR3 extends over 16 amino acids. The CDR3 DNA sequence: TGTGCCAGCAGCTTTCAGACTAGCGGGAGTACAGATACGCAGTATTTT. Its translation: CASSFQTSGSTDTQYF.

The chain links TRBV7-2 to TRBJ2-1, with D perhaps matching TRBD1 (5 bases). V lost 4 bases, J lost 7 bases, and 11 bases lay in between. This CDR3 is 13 amino acids long. Germline V CDR1 and CDR2: SGHTA, FQGNSA. CDR3 in DNA: TGTGCCAGCAGCTCCTCAGGGTTGAATGAGCAGTTCTTC. Its protein product is CASSSSGLNEQFF.

The chain combines TRBV19 with TRBJ1-5, with 8 bases lining up with TRBD1. This CDR3 spans 19 amino acids. Germline V CDR1 and CDR2: LNHDA, SQIVND (reference sequence). V was clipped by 6 bases and J by 1 base; unmatched bases: 17. The CDR3 reads CASSIPNRGGIRSNQPQHF. DNA for the CDR3: TGTGCCAGTAGCATCCCAAACAGGGGGGGTATAAGGAGCAATCAGCCCCAGCATTTT.

The chain combines TRBV5-1 with TRBJ2-2; D is ambiguous. CDR3 size: 13 residues. Germline V lookup: CDR1 SGHRS, CDR2 YFSETQ. The ends were cut back, 6 bases at V and 4 bases at J, with 10 bases in the middle. DNA for the CDR3: TGCGCCAGCACCGATACCGGCACCGGGGAGCTGTTTTTT. This gives the protein CASTDTGTGELFF.

CDR3 loop: CASSLGGPYNEQFF. The CDR3 coding sequence is TGTGCCAGCAGCTTAGGGGGACCTTACAATGAGCAGTTCTTC. The rearrangement joins TRBV7-9 to TRBJ2-1; either TRBD1 or TRBD2 may fit D (5 bases each). The CDR3 covers 14 residues. The germline V gene encodes CDR1 SEHNR and CDR2 FQNEAQ (reference sequence). V was clipped by 1 base and J by 4 bases, with 8 bases between them.

This rearrangement joins TRBV7-9 to TRBJ2-1; maybe TRBD1 (6 bases). V gave up 7 bases and J gave up 8 bases, with 24 bases separating them. CDR1 is SEHNR and CDR2 is FQNEAQ in the germline V gene (reference sequence). This CDR3 comprises 16 residues. As DNA, the CDR3 is TGTGCCAGCACTCCGACCGGGGTTGGGGGCTCGGATGAGCAGTTCTTC. Translated: CASTPTGVGGSDEQFF.

This chain uses TRBV7-2 with TRBJ1-2; D remains unclear. Germline lookup yields CDR1 SGHTA and CDR2 FQGNSA. The CDR3 runs to 13 residues. Between the trimmed V and J ends, which lost 2 bases and 2 bases, there was a span of 6 bases. The CDR3 coding sequence is TGTGCCAGCAGCTTACACTCAAACTATGGCTACACCTTC. Protein product: CASSLHSNYGYTF.

The rearrangement links TRBV5-1 to TRBJ1-1; no firm D call. Trimming took off 2 bases at V and 4 bases at J, with 12 bases between the two ends. CDR1 is SGHRS, CDR2 YFSETQ, per germline. The CDR3 is made up of 14 amino acids. The CDR3 DNA is TGCGCCAGCAGCTTCCATCCCGTGGGCACTGAAGCTTTCTTT. This encodes CASSFHPVGTEAFF.

On this clone: At one of its ends the junction is not consistent with the germline gene, which may arise from a read error. The J gene is TRBJ2-1, the V gene TRBV15; D unclear. Germline CDR1 is LNHNV and CDR2 is YYDKDF (reference sequence). The CDR3 totals 13 residues. The DNA of the CDR3 is TGTGCCACCAGCCGAGATGTGAGCAATGAGCAGTTCTTC. Protein product: CATSRDVSNEQFF. The variable domain in full, with the rest retrieved from reference TRBV15 and TRBJ2-1, is DAMVIQNPRYQVTQFGKPVTLSCSQTLNHNVMYWYQQKSSQAPKLLFHYYDKDFNNEADTPDNFQSRRPNTSFCFLDIRSPGLGDTAMYLCATSRDVSNEQFFGPGTRLTVL.

The V gene is TRBV5-6, the J gene TRBJ2-7; 9 nucleotides align to TRBD2. Germline CDR1 is SGHDT and CDR2 is YYEEEE. This CDR3 is 16 amino acids long. Losses at the gene ends were 0 bases for V and 2 bases for J; bases not matched to a gene: 6. The DNA of the CDR3 is TGTGCCAGCAGCTTGGAAATAGCGGGAGCGACCTACGAGCAGTACTTC. This gives the protein CASSLEIAGATYEQYF.

The chain recombines TRBV11-3 with TRBJ2-7; the match to TRBD1 covers 7 bases. J was trimmed by 3 bases and V by 1 base; bases with no gene match: 3. Germline CDR1 is SGHNT and CDR2 is YENEEA. This CDR3 spans 14 amino acids. The CDR3 sequence is CASSLAGGRYEQYF. The CDR3 coding sequence is TGTGCCAGCAGCTTAGCAGGGGGTCGCTACGAGCAGTACTTC.